This T cell receptor (beta chain) stems from a study of shared clonotypes between healthy human individuals. The study's findings and limits: A small donor pool kept down the genetic and exposure-history diversity that was represented. Generally, naive subsets came out with larger estimated richness than memory subsets.

Worth noting for this clone: Its specificity is not known.

The CDR3 extends over 17 amino acids. Germline V gene data show CDR1 as SGDLS and CDR2 as YYNGEE. Trimming removed 0 bases at V and 4 bases at J, with 19 bases between. The table came from immunoSEQ multiplex PCR; TCRdb's copy has only in-frame clones and leaves some out. The repertoire holds about 2.1 million clones, over 85% seen once, with roughly 1.7% in the top ten. Terminally differentiated effector memory CD45RA+ cells were excluded from the naive CD8 cells, which were CD45RO-negative and positively selected for CCR7. The chain joins TRBV9 to TRBJ1-2; D not certain. This receptor was identified in a man aged 18 to 29 in good health. Some clones in this sample may be carry-over from other donors' samples. The sequencing input was naive CD8+ T cells from PBMCs. The CDR3, as DNA: TGTGCCAGCAGCGTAGTCGGGTTCACGGAAATTGGCTATGGCTACACCTTC. Translation gives CASSVVGFTEIGYGYTF.